Below are 27 T cell receptor beta chains sequenced from a single sample in a study of blood T cell repertoires in COVID-19. Using immunoSEQ multiplex PCR, the repertoire was profiled, and TCRdb retains in-frame clones only, with some absent. The sample comprises about 170,000 clones, approximately 87% of which are singletons, and around 4.3% rests with the top ten. Specimen: PBMCs or T cells enriched from blood (not recorded which). These receptors all come from a woman between 45 and 65 years old who had recovered from COVID-19.

The chain is built from TRBV3-1 (or the pseudogene TRBV3-2) and TRBJ2-1; D remains ambiguous. Per the germline V gene, CDR1 is LGHDT and CDR2 is YNNKEL (reference sequence). Deletions cut 5 bases from V and 7 bases from J, with 6 bases between. This CDR3 is built from 11 residues. The CDR3 loop is CASSFYNEQFF. The CDR3 DNA reads TGTGCCAGCAGCTTCTATAATGAGCAGTTCTTC.

V and J are TRBV5-1 and TRBJ1-3; possibly TRBD1 for D (5 bases). V was clipped by 0 bases and J by 0 bases, with 13 bases between them. Germline V gene sequence: CDR1 SGHRS, CDR2 YFSETQ. The CDR3 runs to 17 residues. CDR3 DNA: TGCGCCAGCAGCTTGGTGGTGGGGGGAAACTCTGGAAACACCATATATTTT. This gives the protein CASSLVVGGNSGNTIYF.

CDR3 region: CASSRTVGNEQFF. The DNA of the CDR3 is TGTGCCAGCAGTCGGACTGTGGGGAATGAGCAGTTCTTC. V gene TRBV6-5 combines with J gene TRBJ2-1, with D perhaps TRBD2 (5 bases). Germline V gene lookup returns CDR1 MNHEY and CDR2 SVGAGI. The CDR3 is 13 residues long. The V and J ends lost 5 bases and 7 bases respectively, with 12 bases between them.

The chain employs TRBV6-5 and TRBJ2-5, with 12 bases aligning to TRBD2. CDR1 and CDR2 (germline): MNHEY, SVGAGI. V shed 5 bases, J shed 2 bases, and the junction held 3 bases outside the gene matches. The CDR3 runs to 15 residues. CDR3 DNA: TGTGCCAGCAGTAGGACTAGCGGGGATCAAGAGACCCAGTACTTC. It specifies CASSRTSGDQETQYF.

The rearrangement links TRBV7-9 to TRBJ2-7; TRBD1 aligns across 7 bases. Germline CDR1 reads SEHNR; CDR2 reads FQNEAQ (reference sequence). The CDR3 contains 12 residues. V shed 4 bases and J 5 bases; nucleotides not matched to a gene: 2. CDR3: CASSSTGDEQYV. DNA of the CDR3: TGTGCCAGCAGCTCAACAGGGGACGAGCAGTACGTC.

J is TRBJ1-4 and V is TRBV18, with 9 bases identical to TRBD1. Germline-derived CDR1 and CDR2 are KGHSH and LQKENI. V shed 4 bases and J 7 bases; nucleotides not matched to a gene: 4. The CDR3 has 14 residues. The CDR3 sequence is CASSLDRGIEKLFF. The CDR3 coding sequence is TGTGCCAGCTCACTGGACAGGGGAATTGAAAAACTGTTTTTT.

The rearrangement joins TRBV13 to TRBJ1-2; perhaps TRBD1 as D (6 bases). This CDR3 has 17 amino acids. The germline gives CDR1 PRHDT, CDR2 FYEKMQ (reference sequence). The V and J ends lost 2 bases and 5 bases respectively, with 21 bases between them. CDR3 in amino acids: CASSLMWEEGGPYGYTF. The CDR3 DNA is TGTGCCAGCAGCTTAATGTGGGAGGAGGGGGGGCCATATGGCTACACCTTC.

The CDR3 here is CASSKARQNYGYTF. The CDR3 DNA follows: TGTGCCAGCAGCAAGGCTAGACAGAACTATGGCTACACCTTC. The chain employs TRBV21-1 and TRBJ1-2; the table's D call, TRBD1, was not checked against the DNA. TRBV21-1 is listed as a pseudogene. The CDR3 has 14 residues.

CDR3 DNA sequence: TGTGCCTGGAGTGCATCTACACAGCTTGAAGCTTTCTTT. Translated: CAWSASTQLEAFF. The chain uses TRBV30 and TRBJ1-1; D remains unclear. Deletions cut 1 base from V and 7 bases from J, with 13 bases between. This CDR3 contains 13 residues. The germline V gene has CDR1 GTSNPN and CDR2 SVGIG (reference sequence).

This rearrangement joins TRBV11-2 to TRBJ2-3, with 7 positions matching TRBD1. Germline loops: CDR1 SGHAT, CDR2 FQNNGV. With 7 bases clipped from V and 6 bases from J, the junction kept 4 bases outside the gene matches. The CDR3 spans 12 residues. CDR3 residues: CASTLTGDTQYF. CDR3 bases: TGTGCCAGCACCCTGACAGGGGATACGCAGTATTTT. Together with reference TRBV11-2 and TRBJ2-3, the CDR3 gives the full variable domain: EAGVAQSPRYKIIEKRQSVAFWCNPISGHATLYWYQQILGQGPKLLIQFQNNGVVDDSQLPKDRFSAERLKGVDSTLKIQPAKLEDSAVYLCASTLTGDTQYFGPGTRLTVL.

The rearrangement links TRBV5-4 to TRBJ2-1, with TRBD2 matching over 9 bases. Germline loops: CDR1 SGHNT, CDR2 YYREEE (reference sequence). Trimming cost V 0 bases and J 8 bases; bases outside gene matches: 9. This CDR3 region has 16 residues. CDR3 sequence: CASSLVGLAGRYEQFF. The CDR3 coding sequence is TGTGCCAGCAGCTTGGTCGGGCTAGCGGGACGCTATGAGCAGTTCTTC.

The rearrangement links TRBV7-9 to TRBJ1-5; D might be TRBD1 (6 bases). Germline V gives CDR1 SEHNR, CDR2 FQNEAQ (reference sequence). There are 16 residues in the CDR3. V was shortened by 3 bases and J by 0 bases, with 12 bases between the two germline ends. The CDR3 nucleotides read TGTGCCAGCAGCTTGTCGGGACAAGATAGCAATCAGCCCCAGCATTTT. Residues: CASSLSGQDSNQPQHF.

The chain recombines TRBV28 with TRBJ1-4; D is perhaps TRBD1 (6 bases). This CDR3 spans 13 amino acids. Germline CDR1 reads MDHEN; CDR2 reads SYDVKM. Trimming took 5 bases from V and 8 from J, leaving 12 bases between them. In DNA, the CDR3 is TGTGCCAGCAGTACCAGGGGCCGGGAAAAACTGTTTTTT. Translation: CASSTRGREKLFF.

This rearrangement joins TRBV5-1 to TRBJ2-3; no clear D gene. The CDR3 is made up of 14 amino acids. V dropped 3 bases and J dropped 1 base, with 9 bases sitting between them. The germline V gene encodes CDR1 SGHRS and CDR2 YFSETQ. CDR3: CASSWADGTDTQYF. CDR3 nucleotides: TGCGCCAGCAGCTGGGCTGACGGCACAGATACGCAGTATTTT.

The genes are TRBV7-9 and TRBJ2-1, with 10 bases identical to TRBD2. This CDR3 is 16 amino acids long. Germline V CDR1 and CDR2: SEHNR, FQNEAQ (reference sequence). The ends lost 3 bases at V and 7 bases at J; junction bases unmatched: 9. CDR3 coding DNA: TGTGCCAGCAGCTTTACAGCGGGAGGGAGTGGGAATGAGCAGTTCTTC. It yields the protein CASSFTAGGSGNEQFF.

The rearrangement joins TRBV6-5 to TRBJ1-5, with a weak D call TRBD1 (5 bases). Trimming shortened V by 2 bases and J by 4 bases, and 9 bases separated the two germline ends. Germline V lookup: CDR1 MNHEY, CDR2 SVGAGI. There are 14 residues in the CDR3. The CDR3 is CASSYQGGNQPQHF. CDR3 bases: TGTGCCAGCAGTTACCAGGGTGGGAATCAGCCCCAGCATTTT.

This clone was detected only once. V gene TRBV13 combines with J gene TRBJ1-1; 8 nucleotides agree with TRBD1. The CDR3 is 13 residues long. Germline V gives CDR1 PRHDT, CDR2 FYEKMQ (reference sequence). Germline trimming cut 4 bases from V and 6 bases from J; bases unmatched to any gene: 4. The CDR3, as DNA: TGTGCCAGCAGCTGGGACAGGAGGGCTGAAGCTTTCTTT. Translating gives CASSWDRRAEAFF.

This clone was seen only once. The chain carries TRBV9 and TRBJ2-1, with TRBD1 matching over 7 bases. V trimming: 1 base; J trimming: 8 bases; junction bases outside the gene matches: 3. This CDR3 is built from 13 residues. Germline V gives CDR1 SGDLS, CDR2 YYNGEE. The CDR3 region is CASSVRGRDEQFF. The CDR3 DNA reads as TGTGCCAGCAGCGTAAGGGGGCGGGATGAGCAGTTCTTC.

This clone was seen only once. The chain employs TRBV11-2 and TRBJ2-3; maybe TRBD1 (6 bases). The CDR3 has 16 residues. Germline assignment: CDR1 SGHAT and CDR2 FQNNGV. Trimming stripped 5 bases from V and 3 bases from J, with 18 bases between. This CDR3 is CASSLLRPRGTDTQYF. In DNA form, the CDR3 reads TGTGCCAGCAGCCTCCTCCGGCCAAGGGGGACAGATACGCAGTATTTT. Complete variable domain (other parts from reference TRBV11-2 and TRBJ2-3): EAGVAQSPRYKIIEKRQSVAFWCNPISGHATLYWYQQILGQGPKLLIQFQNNGVVDDSQLPKDRFSAERLKGVDSTLKIQPAKLEDSAVYLCASSLLRPRGTDTQYFGPGTRLTVL.

J is TRBJ1-2 and V is TRBV12-3 or TRBV12-4, with TRBD1 matching 10 bases. V gave up 7 bases and J gave up 10 bases; unmatched junction bases: 9. The CDR3 totals 13 residues. CDR3 nucleotides: TGTGCCAGCAATCCGGGACAGGGGAGTTTCTACACCTTC. Its translation: CASNPGQGSFYTF.

This clone was recorded once. CDR3: CASSVGQGLTEAFF. As DNA, the CDR3 is TGTGCCAGTAGTGTGGGACAGGGCCTCACTGAAGCTTTCTTT. The J gene is TRBJ1-1, the V gene TRBV19; TRBD1 agrees at 9 bases. Looked up from germline, CDR1 is LNHDA and CDR2 is SQIVND (reference sequence). This CDR3 contains 14 residues. With V trimmed by 5 bases and J by 4 bases, 5 bases remained unmatched.

This chain joins TRBV24-1 and TRBJ1-5; D unresolved. V was clipped by 9 bases and J by 2 bases, with 13 bases between them. The CDR3 sequence is 14 residues long. The germline CDR1 and CDR2 sequences are KGHDR and SFDVKD. CDR3 sequence: CATQEALGNQPQHF. CDR3 nucleotides: TGTGCCACCCAGGAGGCGTTAGGCAATCAGCCCCAGCATTTT.

The V call is TRBV19, the J call TRBJ1-4, with D possibly matching TRBD1 (5 bases). Germline CDR1 LNHDA, CDR2 SQIVND (reference sequence). The CDR3 sequence is 14 residues long. V was pared by 4 bases and J by 0 bases, with 6 bases between. Here the CDR3 DNA reads TGTGCCAGTAGTACGACAGCAACTAATGAAAAACTGTTTTTT. This codes for CASSTTATNEKLFF.

The V call is TRBV7-2, the J call TRBJ1-1, with D possibly matching TRBD1 (6 bases). CDR1 and CDR2 from the germline V gene are SGHTA and FQGNSA. The CDR3 contains 12 residues. The V gene lost 5 bases and the J gene lost 8 bases, with 12 bases spanning the gap. The CDR3: CASSVWGREAFF. The CDR3 bases are TGTGCCAGCAGCGTTTGGGGGCGGGAAGCTTTCTTT.

The chain combines TRBV19 with TRBJ1-2; 12 nucleotides align to TRBD1. This CDR3 spans 18 amino acids. The germline V gene has CDR1 LNHDA and CDR2 SQIVND (reference sequence). The V gene end was trimmed by 8 bases and the J gene end by 4 bases; junction bases not matched to a gene: 17. The CDR3 DNA follows: TGTGCCAGTGATACGATTAAGGGACAGGGGGCGAAGAGCTATGGCTACACCTTC. This sequence encodes CASDTIKGQGAKSYGYTF.

J is TRBJ2-1 and V is TRBV9; 8 bases map to TRBD2. This CDR3 is built from 20 residues. Germline V lookup: CDR1 SGDLS, CDR2 YYNGEE. The J segment lost 3 bases and the V segment lost 3 bases, leaving 20 bases of the junction unmatched. The CDR3 DNA reads as TGTGCCAGCAGCGGACCACTAGCGGCGGCGCCTACTCTTTACTACAATGAGCAGTTCTTC. Translated, it gives CASSGPLAAAPTLYYNEQFF. Drawing the rest from reference TRBV9 and TRBJ2-1, the complete variable domain is DSGVTQTPKHLITATGQRVTLRCSPRSGDLSVYWYQQSLDQGLQFLIQYYNGEERAKGNILERFSAQQFPDLHSELNLSSLELGDSALYFCASSGPLAAAPTLYYNEQFFGPGTRLTVL.

The chain combines TRBV28 with TRBJ1-5, with D tentatively TRBD1 (5 bases). Between the trimmed V and J ends, which lost 3 bases and 7 bases, there was a span of 10 bases. This CDR3 has 13 amino acids. Germline lookup yields CDR1 MDHEN and CDR2 SYDVKM. CDR3 in DNA: TGTGCCAGCAGTTTCGGGAGGGACCAGCCCCAGCATTTT. Protein: CASSFGRDQPQHF.